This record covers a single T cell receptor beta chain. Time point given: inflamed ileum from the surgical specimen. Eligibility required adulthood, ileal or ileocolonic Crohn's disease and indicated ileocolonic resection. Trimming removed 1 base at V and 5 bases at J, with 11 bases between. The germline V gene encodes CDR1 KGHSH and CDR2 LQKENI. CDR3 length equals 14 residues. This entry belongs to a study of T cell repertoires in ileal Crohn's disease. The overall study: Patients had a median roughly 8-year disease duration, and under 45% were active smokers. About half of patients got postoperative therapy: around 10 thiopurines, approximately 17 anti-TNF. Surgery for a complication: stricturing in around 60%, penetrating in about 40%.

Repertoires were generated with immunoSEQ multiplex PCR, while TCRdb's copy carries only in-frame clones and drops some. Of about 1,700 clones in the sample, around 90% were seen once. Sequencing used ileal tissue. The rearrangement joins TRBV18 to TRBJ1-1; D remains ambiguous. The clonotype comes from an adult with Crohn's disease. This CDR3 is CASSPQGGGTEAFF. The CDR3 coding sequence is TGTGCCAGCTCACCACAGGGAGGAGGTACTGAAGCTTTCTTT.